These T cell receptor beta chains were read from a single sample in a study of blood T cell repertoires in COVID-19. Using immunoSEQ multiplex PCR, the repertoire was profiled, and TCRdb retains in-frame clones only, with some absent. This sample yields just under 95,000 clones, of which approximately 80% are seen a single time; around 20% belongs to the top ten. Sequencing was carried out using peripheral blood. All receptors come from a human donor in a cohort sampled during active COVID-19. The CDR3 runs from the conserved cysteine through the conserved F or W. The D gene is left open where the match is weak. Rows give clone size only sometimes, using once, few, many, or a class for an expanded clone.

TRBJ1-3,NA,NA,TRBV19,CASTMAGAGNTIYF,TGTGCCAGTACCATGGCGGGGGCTGGAAACACCATATATTTT
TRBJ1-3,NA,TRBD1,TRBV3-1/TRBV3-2,CASSRVQGGGNTIYF,TGTGCCAGCAGCCGCGTACAGGGGGGAGGAAACACCATATATTTT
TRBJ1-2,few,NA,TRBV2,CASSEAWGRVGYTF,TGTGCCAGCAGTGAAGCCTGGGGGCGGGTTGGCTACACCTTC
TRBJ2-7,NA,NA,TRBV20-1,CSARAHNEQYF,TGCAGTGCTAGGGCCCACAACGAGCAGTACTTC
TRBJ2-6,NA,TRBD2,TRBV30,CAWTSGDSGANVLTF,TGTGCCTGGACCAGCGGGGATTCTGGGGCCAACGTCCTGACTTTC
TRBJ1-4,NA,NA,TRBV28,CASTSRWNEKLFF,TGTGCCAGCACCTCCAGGTGGAACGAAAAACTGTTTTTT
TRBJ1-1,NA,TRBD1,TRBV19,CASNTGGSTEAFF,TGTGCCAGTAACACAGGGGGGAGCACTGAAGCTTTCTTT
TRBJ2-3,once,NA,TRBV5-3,CARSPSGIRDTSPDTQYF,TGTGCCAGAAGCCCATCGGGGATACGGGACACGAGTCCAGATACGCAGTATTTT
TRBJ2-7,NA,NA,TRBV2,CARGDSAYEQYF,TGTGCCAGAGGGGACTCCGCCTACGAGCAGTACTTC
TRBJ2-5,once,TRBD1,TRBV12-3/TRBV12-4,CASSTDREATQYF,TGTGCCAGCAGCACGGACAGGGAGGCGACCCAGTACTTC
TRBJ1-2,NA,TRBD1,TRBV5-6,CASRPTGARRGYTF,TGTGCCAGCCGACCGACAGGGGCTCGCCGTGGCTACACCTTC
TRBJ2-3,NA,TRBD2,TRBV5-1,CASSLGTRIGTDTQYF,TGCGCCAGCAGCTTGGGGACTAGAATAGGCACAGATACGCAGTATTTT
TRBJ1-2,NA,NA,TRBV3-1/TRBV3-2,CASSQENRWYSYTF,TGTGCCAGCAGCCAAGAGAATCGATGGTACAGCTACACCTTC
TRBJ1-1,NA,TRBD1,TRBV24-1,CATSANRGEPEAFF,TGTGCCACCAGTGCTAACAGGGGCGAGCCTGAAGCTTTCTTT
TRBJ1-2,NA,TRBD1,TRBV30,CAWADRGIYGYTF,TGTGCCTGGGCCGACAGGGGGATCTATGGCTACACCTTC
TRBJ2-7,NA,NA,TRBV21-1,CASSKEGTGVARKATTYEQYF,TGTGCCAGCAGCAAAGAAGGGACAGGGGTCGCAAGAAAAGCTACTACCTACGAGCAGTACTTC
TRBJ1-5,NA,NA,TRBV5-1,CASSLGQGSNQPQHF,TGCGCCAGCAGCTTGGGTCAGGGGAGCAATCAGCCCCAGCATTTT
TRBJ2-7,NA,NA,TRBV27,CASTPGGAYSYEQYF,TGTGCCAGCACCCCGGGCGGGGCTTACTCCTACGAGCAGTACTTC
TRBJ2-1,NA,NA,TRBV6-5,CASSWTHNEQFF,TGTGCCAGCAGCTGGACACACAATGAGCAGTTCTTC
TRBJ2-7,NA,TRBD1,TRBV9,CASSAGDSSYEQYF,TGTGCCAGCAGCGCTGGGGACAGCTCCTACGAGCAGTACTTC
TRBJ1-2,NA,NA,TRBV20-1,CSATGDYGYTF,TGCAGTGCTACAGGGGACTATGGCTACACCTTC
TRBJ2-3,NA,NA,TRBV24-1,CATSDLGRGTDTQYF,TGTGCCACCAGTGATTTGGGCAGGGGCACAGATACGCAGTATTTT
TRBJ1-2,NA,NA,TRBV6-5,CASSPREVYGYTF,TGTGCCAGCAGTCCGCGGGAGGTCTATGGCTACACCTTC
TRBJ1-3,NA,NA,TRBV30,CAWSRYGNTIYF,TGTGCCTGGAGCAGGTACGGAAACACCATATATTTT
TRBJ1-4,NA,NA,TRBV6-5,CASRWGPNEKLFF,TGTGCCAGCCGTTGGGGCCCGAATGAAAAACTGTTTTTT
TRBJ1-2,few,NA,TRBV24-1,CATSDLSYGYTF,TGTGCCACCAGTGACCTCAGCTATGGCTACACCTTC
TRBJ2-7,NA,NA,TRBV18,CASSAGTFGEQYF,TGTGCCAGCTCAGCCGGGACTTTCGGCGAGCAGTACTTC
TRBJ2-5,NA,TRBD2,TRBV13,CASSPILLAGGQETQYF,TGTGCCAGCAGCCCGATTCTTCTAGCGGGAGGTCAAGAGACCCAGTACTTC
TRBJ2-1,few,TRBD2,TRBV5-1,CASRIAGDNEQFF,TGCGCCAGCAGAATAGCGGGAGATAATGAGCAGTTCTTC
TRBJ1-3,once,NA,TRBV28,CASKRFERNTIYF,TGTGCCAGCAAGCGCTTCGAGAGAAACACCATATATTTT
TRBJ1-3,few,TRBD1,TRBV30,CAWRGGGSGNTIYF,TGTGCCTGGAGAGGGGGCGGCTCTGGAAACACCATATATTTT
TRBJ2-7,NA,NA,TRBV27,CASSPSPPYEQYF,TGTGCCAGCAGTCCCTCCCCCCCCTACGAGCAGTACTTC
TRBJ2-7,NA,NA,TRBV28,CASSLSGQSYEQYF,TGTGCCAGCAGTTTATCAGGTCAGTCCTACGAGCAGTACTTC
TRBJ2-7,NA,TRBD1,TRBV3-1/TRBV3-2,CASSPRDRGSHEQYF,TGTGCCAGCAGCCCCAGGGACAGGGGTAGCCACGAGCAGTACTTC
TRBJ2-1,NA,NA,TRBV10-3,CAIRSSGGENEQFF,TGTGCCATCAGGTCCTCGGGGGGCGAGAATGAGCAGTTCTTC
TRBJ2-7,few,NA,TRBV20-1,CSASLRYYEQYF,TGCAGTGCTAGTCTCCGGTACTACGAGCAGTACTTC
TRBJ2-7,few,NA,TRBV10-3,CATSSGYEQYF,TGTGCCACCTCCTCCGGTTACGAGCAGTACTTC
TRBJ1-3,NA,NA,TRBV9,CASSPRGKGNTIYF,TGTGCCAGCAGCCCCAGGGGTAAAGGAAACACCATATATTTT
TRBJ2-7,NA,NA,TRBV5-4,CASARGHTYEQYF,TGTGCCAGCGCCAGGGGTCACACCTACGAGCAGTACTTC
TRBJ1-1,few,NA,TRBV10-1,CASRVGVNTEAFF,TGCGCCAGCAGAGTCGGGGTGAACACTGAAGCTTTCTTT
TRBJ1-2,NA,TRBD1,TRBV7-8,CASSLGDRVDGYTF,TGTGCCAGCAGCTTGGGGGACAGGGTCGATGGCTACACCTTC
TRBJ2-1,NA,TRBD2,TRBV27,CASSSLAGGRYEQFF,TGTGCCAGCAGTTCCCTAGCGGGAGGGAGGTATGAGCAGTTCTTC
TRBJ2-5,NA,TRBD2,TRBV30,CAWSASGRETQYF,TGTGCCTGGAGTGCTAGCGGGAGAGAGACCCAGTACTTC
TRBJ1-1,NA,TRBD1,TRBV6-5,CASSPPTGGVTEAFF,TGTGCCAGCAGTCCCCCGACAGGGGGGGTGACTGAAGCTTTCTTT
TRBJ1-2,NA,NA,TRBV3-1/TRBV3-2,CASSQEIQGGGYTF,TGTGCCAGCAGCCAAGAGATCCAGGGAGGGGGCTACACCTTC
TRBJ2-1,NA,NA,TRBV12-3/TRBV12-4,CASSIRVQNEQFF,TGTGCCAGCAGTATAAGAGTCCAAAATGAGCAGTTCTTC
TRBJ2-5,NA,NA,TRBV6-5,CASSLLRQETQYF,TGTGCCAGCAGTCTCCTACGTCAAGAGACCCAGTACTTC
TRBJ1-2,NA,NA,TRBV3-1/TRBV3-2,CASSQRGGYTNYGYTF,TGTGCCAGCAGCCAACGCGGGGGATATACTAACTATGGCTACACCTTC
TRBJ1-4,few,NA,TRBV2,CASSEWQNNEKLFF,TGTGCCAGCAGTGAGTGGCAGAATAATGAAAAACTGTTTTTT
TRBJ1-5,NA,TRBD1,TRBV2,CASRGTGRQPQHF,TGTGCCAGCAGGGGGACAGGGCGACAGCCCCAGCATTTT
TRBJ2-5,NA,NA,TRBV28,CASSSSRRETQYF,TGTGCCAGCAGCTCTAGCAGACGAGAGACCCAGTACTTC
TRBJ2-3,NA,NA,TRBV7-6,CASSLPRDSVFTDTQYF,TGTGCCAGCAGCTTACCAAGGGATAGCGTATTTACAGATACGCAGTATTTT
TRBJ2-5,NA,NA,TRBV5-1,CASSWGQEETQYF,TGCGCCAGCAGCTGGGGACAAGAAGAGACCCAGTACTTC
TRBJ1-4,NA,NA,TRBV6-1,CASSDRLSPSF,TGTGCCAGCAGTGACAGGCTTTCCCCCTCATTT
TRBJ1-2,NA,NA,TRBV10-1,CASSESLNYGYTF,TGCGCCAGCAGTGAGTCCTTAAACTATGGCTACACCTTC
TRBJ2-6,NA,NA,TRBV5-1,CASSLQGTGANVLTF,TGCGCCAGCAGCTTGCAGGGCACGGGGGCCAACGTCCTGACTTTC
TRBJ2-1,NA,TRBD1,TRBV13,CASSRQGAHEQFF,TGTGCCAGCAGCCGACAGGGGGCGCATGAGCAGTTCTTC
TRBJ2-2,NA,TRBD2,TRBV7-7,CASSREGRAGELFF,TGTGCCAGCAGCAGGGAGGGGAGGGCCGGGGAGCTGTTTTTT